The present entry profiles one T cell receptor (beta chain) with its context. Assay: immunoSEQ multiplex PCR; the TCRdb copy retains only in-frame clones and omits some. The sample holds roughly 500,000 clones, 75% to 90% seen once. The record originates from a study of blood T cell repertoires in COVID-19. In the study overall: The cDNA or gDNA used as material had been derived from T cells, B-cell-depleted T cells, or PBMCs.

The V gene end was trimmed by 3 bases and the J gene end by 5 bases; junction bases not matched to a gene: 3. The CDR3 consists of 12 residues. Germline lookup yields CDR1 SQVTM and CDR2 ANQGSEA. This rearrangement joins TRBV29-1 to TRBJ2-5; 7 bases line up with TRBD1. Sequencing was carried out using PBMCs or T cells enriched from blood (not recorded which). This TCR was recovered from a woman aged 60-70 years who had recovered from COVID-19. For the CDR3, the DNA is TGCAGCGTTGACAGGGGGATGGAGACCCAGTACTTC. Translated: CSVDRGMETQYF.